The 20 T cell receptor beta chains presented below share a single source sample, sequenced in a study of cytomegalovirus exposure and HLA in healthy donors. The repertoire was sequenced with immunoSEQ multiplex PCR; TCRdb's copy has only in-frame clones and lacks some. The sample contains roughly 70,000 clones, about 94% of which appear only once. The sequencing input was PBMCs. These receptors all stem from a man aged 18 to 29 in good health and CMV-seropositive.

V usage is TRBV10-3 and J usage is TRBJ2-2; 9 bases line up with TRBD2. This CDR3 comprises 14 residues. The germline gives CDR1 ENHRY, CDR2 SYGVKD. V was pared by 11 bases and J by 3 bases, with 7 bases of the junction left unmatched. For the CDR3, the DNA is TGTGCCGCCGATAGCGGGAGTTACACCGGGGAGCTGTTTTTT. This sequence encodes CAADSGSYTGELFF.

The chain is built from TRBV7-9 and TRBJ2-5; D remains unclear. Trimming cost V 5 bases and J 12 bases, with 4 bases left between them. The V gene's germline CDR1 is SEHNR and CDR2 FQNEAQ (reference sequence). The CDR3 totals 8 residues. Here the CDR3 reads CASSPEYF. The CDR3 nucleotides are TGTGCCAGCAGCCCCGAGTACTTC.

CDR3 sequence: CASSDIELDTQYF. For the CDR3, the DNA is TGTGCCAGCAGTGATATAGAGTTGGATACGCAGTATTTT. This chain uses TRBV27 with TRBJ2-3, with D uncertain. Germline assignment: CDR1 MNHEY and CDR2 SMNVEV (reference sequence). This CDR3 is built from 13 residues. Deletions cut 5 bases from V and 6 bases from J, with 12 bases between.

This chain links TRBV28 with TRBJ1-2, with D possibly TRBD1 on 5 matching bases. Germline CDR1 MDHEN, CDR2 SYDVKM. Trimming removed 4 bases from V and 4 bases from J, with 16 bases in between. This CDR3 is 15 amino acids long. This CDR3 reads CASSSGTLDGYGYTF. CDR3 bases: TGTGCCAGCAGTTCGGGGACTCTAGATGGCTATGGCTACACCTTC.

This sequence joins TRBV27 and TRBJ1-1; 7 bases align to TRBD1. The length of the CDR3 is 14 residues. V was pared by 6 bases and J by 4 bases, with 8 bases of the junction left unmatched. Germline V CDR1 and CDR2: MNHEY, SMNVEV (reference sequence). CDR3 amino acids: CASRVRGTATEAFF. The DNA of the CDR3 is TGTGCCAGCAGAGTACGCGGGACAGCCACTGAAGCTTTCTTT.

The CDR3: CASSYAGGPFGNEQFF. The DNA of the CDR3 is TGTGCCAGCAGTTACGCGGGAGGGCCCTTTGGCAATGAGCAGTTCTTC. V usage is TRBV6-5 and J usage is TRBJ2-1, with 9 nucleotides matching TRBD2. The V gene's germline CDR1 is MNHEY and CDR2 SVGAGI. The CDR3 is 16 residues long. Trimming removed 2 bases from V and 6 bases from J; junction bases left unmatched: 8.

The CDR3 nucleotides are TGTGCCAGCAGTCTGACTAGCGGGAGGGCCTACAATGAGCAGTTCTTC. This gives the protein CASSLTSGRAYNEQFF. The rearrangement joins TRBV27 to TRBJ2-1; 14 nucleotides line up with TRBD2. In germline, CDR1 is MNHEY, CDR2 SMNVEV (reference sequence). Trimming removed 5 bases from V and 2 bases from J; junction bases left unmatched: 2. The CDR3 has 16 residues.

The chain recombines TRBV5-1 with TRBJ2-5; 13 nucleotides agree with TRBD2. Germline CDR1 SGHRS, CDR2 YFSETQ. J gave up 3 bases and V 4 bases, and 6 bases lay outside the gene matches. The CDR3 runs to 16 residues. The CDR3 coding sequence is TGCGCCAGCAGCGCGCAAGGGACTAGCGGGAAAGAGACCCAGTACTTC. Encoded protein: CASSAQGTSGKETQYF.

The CDR3 DNA sequence: TGTGCCAGCAGCGATAGACAGGGGGCACATGGCTACACCTTC. Translation: CASSDRQGAHGYTF. This chain uses TRBV28 with TRBJ1-2; TRBD1 aligns across 10 bases. The CDR3 is 14 residues long. V lost 6 bases and J lost 6; bases outside the gene matches: 7. CDR1 is MDHEN, CDR2 SYDVKM, per germline.

This clone has more than one count but fewer than ten. The chain links TRBV6-1 to TRBJ2-7; TRBD1 matches 9 bases. The V and J ends lost 3 bases and 7 bases, in that order; junction bases with no gene match: 13. This CDR3 is built from 16 residues. Germline V gives CDR1 MNHNS, CDR2 SASEGT. This chain's CDR3 is CASSDVPGQGVEEQYF. The CDR3 DNA follows: TGTGCCAGCAGTGACGTTCCGGGACAGGGTGTAGAAGAGCAGTACTTC.

The chain couples TRBV30 to TRBJ1-4; D ambiguous. CDR1 is GTSNPN and CDR2 is SVGIG in the germline V gene (reference sequence). CDR3 length: 16 amino acids. Trimming stripped 0 bases from V and 0 bases from J, with 11 bases between. CDR3 loop: CAWSVSRTSTNEKLFF. Here the CDR3 DNA reads TGTGCCTGGAGTGTGAGCAGGACTTCAACTAATGAAAAACTGTTTTTT.

The V call is TRBV6-1, the J call TRBJ2-1, with D tentatively TRBD1 (6 bases). The CDR3 contains 11 residues. Trimming shortened V by 5 bases and J by 13 bases, and 12 bases separated the two germline ends. Germline assignment: CDR1 MNHNS and CDR2 SASEGT. CDR3 in amino acids: CASSFTGKQFF. As DNA, the CDR3 is TGTGCCAGCAGTTTTACAGGGAAACAGTTCTTC.

This clone was picked up many times. This chain joins TRBV6-1 and TRBJ2-7, with D maybe TRBD2 (5 bases). Deletions cut 7 bases from V and 2 bases from J, with 9 bases between. The V gene's germline CDR1 is MNHNS and CDR2 SASEGT. The CDR3 sequence is 12 residues long. The CDR3 is CASTEGAYEQYF. In DNA, the CDR3 is TGTGCCAGCACTGAGGGCGCCTACGAGCAGTACTTC.

The chain is built from TRBV14 and TRBJ2-7, with D uncertain. The germline V and J ends were trimmed by 0 bases and 4 bases, with 7 bases remaining between them. The germline gives CDR1 SGHDN, CDR2 FVKESK. This CDR3 comprises 13 residues. The CDR3 DNA follows: TGTGCCAGCAGCCAAGATAGAGCGTACGAGCAGTACTTC. Translation gives CASSQDRAYEQYF. The full variable domain, its missing parts supplied by reference TRBV14 and TRBJ2-7, is EAGVTQFPSHSVIEKGQTVTLRCDPISGHDNLYWYRRVMGKEIKFLLHFVKESKQDESGMPNNRFLAERTGGTYSTLKVQPAELEDSGVYFCASSQDRAYEQYFGPGTRLTVT.

This chain joins TRBV7-2 and TRBJ2-7, with 7 bases aligning to TRBD2. The CDR3 runs 15 residues. The germline gives CDR1 SGHTA, CDR2 FQGNSA. Trimming at V came to 2 bases and at J to 2 bases, leaving 6 bases not matched to a gene. The CDR3 region has the DNA TGTGCCAGCAGCTTACGAAACGGGAGGACCTACGAGCAGTACTTC. Translated: CASSLRNGRTYEQYF.

The rearrangement links TRBV2 to TRBJ2-7, with 7 positions matching TRBD1. CDR3 length equals 13 residues. The trim removed 7 bases at V and 3 bases at J, leaving 6 bases unmatched. Germline CDR1 and CDR2: SNHLY and FYNNEI. CDR3 nucleotides: TGTGCCAGCAATGTTAGACAGGGCTACGAGCAGTACTTC. Encoded protein: CASNVRQGYEQYF.

For the CDR3, the DNA is TGTGCCAGCGCGCGACTAGCTGGAGGTGAGCAGTTCTTC. This translates into CASARLAGGEQFF. The chain has TRBV6-5 and TRBJ2-1; 7 bases are shared with TRBD2. The V gene end was trimmed by 8 bases and the J gene end by 9 bases; junction bases not matched to a gene: 10. The CDR3 has 13 residues. CDR1 and CDR2 (germline): MNHEY, SVGAGI.

V gene TRBV9 combines with J gene TRBJ1-5; the D is unclear. The CDR3 runs 14 residues. Germline V gives CDR1 SGDLS, CDR2 YYNGEE. V dropped 2 bases and J dropped 7 bases, with 13 bases sitting between them. The CDR3 loop reads CASSVGQASQPQHF. The DNA of the CDR3 is TGTGCCAGCAGCGTCGGGCAGGCTAGCCAGCCCCAGCATTTT.

This clone appeared a single time. V gene TRBV5-1 combines with J gene TRBJ2-2; the match to TRBD1 covers 10 bases. The CDR3 contains 21 residues. Germline CDR1 is SGHRS and CDR2 is YFSETQ. The junction had 20 bases not matched to a gene; V was cut back by 2 bases and J by 4 bases. CDR3 in amino acids: CASSLSSRRGGDRGITGELFF. The CDR3 bases are TGCGCCAGCAGCTTAAGTTCTAGACGAGGCGGGGACAGGGGAATCACCGGGGAGCTGTTTTTT.

The chain couples TRBV28 to TRBJ2-7; TRBD2 matches at 7 bases. J was trimmed by 2 bases and V by 5 bases; bases with no gene match: 9. Germline values: CDR1 MDHEN, CDR2 SYDVKM. This CDR3 comprises 15 residues. The CDR3 DNA reads TGTGCCAGCAGTCCAGGGACTATCAAAACCTACGAGCAGTACTTC. Translated, it gives CASSPGTIKTYEQYF.